The 25 T cell receptor beta chains below come from one sample, sequenced in a study of a mutant IDH1 vaccine in newly diagnosed glioma. Sequenced by immunoSEQ multiplex PCR; TCRdb stores in-frame clones only, minus some. Among 26,000 or so clones listed, roughly 80% were seen once. Noted time point: week 35, safety follow-up. What each vaccine dose contained was 300 ug of mutant IDH1 20-mer peptide, accompanied by topical imiquimod. Antigens for these TCRs are unknown. The source was PBMCs, collected from a glioma patient whose treatment included an IDH1 peptide vaccine. The receptors derive from a man aged 25-40 years with glioma.

This chain joins TRBV19 and TRBJ1-1; D is unclear. The CDR3 length is 14 residues. The germline CDR1 and CDR2 sequences are LNHDA and SQIVND (reference sequence). The V gene lost 1 base and the J gene lost 1 base, with 7 bases spanning the gap. The CDR3: CASSIAPENTEAFF. In DNA, the CDR3 is TGTGCCAGTAGTATAGCGCCAGAGAACACTGAAGCTTTCTTT. Supplemented by reference TRBV19 and TRBJ1-1, the full variable domain reads DGGITQSPKYLFRKEGQNVTLSCEQNLNHDAMYWYRQDPGQGLRLIYYSQIVNDFQKGDIAEGYSVSREKKESFPLTVTSAQKNPTAFYLCASSIAPENTEAFFGQGTRLTVV.

V gene TRBV10-2 combines with J gene TRBJ2-2, with D perhaps TRBD2 (5 bases). Trimming shortened V by 4 bases and J by 0 bases, and 9 bases separated the two germline ends. Germline loops: CDR1 WSHSY, CDR2 SAAADI. The CDR3 totals 15 residues. The CDR3 reads CASSVSGANTGELFF. Here the CDR3 DNA reads TGCGCCAGCAGTGTGAGCGGAGCGAACACCGGGGAGCTGTTTTTT.

The chain carries TRBV14 and TRBJ2-7, with D possibly matching TRBD2 (6 bases). The CDR3 runs 15 residues. V lost 1 base, J lost 4 bases, and 14 bases lay in between. Looked up from germline, CDR1 is SGHDN and CDR2 is FVKESK. The CDR3 DNA reads as TGTGCCAGCAGCCAAGCGTCGTGGGGGACTTACGAGCAGTACTTC. The encoded protein is CASSQASWGTYEQYF.

The CDR3 protein is CASSSGQSYEQYF. In nucleotides, the CDR3 is TGCGCCAGCAGCTCGGGACAGAGCTACGAGCAGTACTTC. J is TRBJ2-7 and V is TRBV4-1; 7 nucleotides match TRBD1. The CDR3 covers 13 residues. V was pared by 5 bases and J by 3 bases, with 4 bases of the junction left unmatched. Germline loops: CDR1 MGHRA, CDR2 YSYEKL.

This chain joins TRBV9 and TRBJ2-7; D is unclear. The CDR3 extends over 13 amino acids. Looked up from germline, CDR1 is SGDLS and CDR2 is YYNGEE. V gave up 0 bases and J gave up 2 bases, with 6 bases separating them. The CDR3 region is CASSVDATYEQYF. The CDR3 bases are TGTGCCAGCAGCGTAGATGCAACCTACGAGCAGTACTTC.

The genes are TRBV7-8 and TRBJ1-1; no definite D call. This CDR3 is built from 14 residues. Germline V gene data show CDR1 as SGHVS and CDR2 as FQNEAQ. V gave up 1 base and J gave up 4 bases, with 10 bases separating them. CDR3 coding DNA: TGTGCCAGCAGCTTAGGAGGTGTACGCACTGAAGCTTTCTTT. Encoded protein: CASSLGGVRTEAFF.

The rearrangement links TRBV4-1 to TRBJ1-6; TRBD1 matches 7 bases. V shed 4 bases and J 6 bases; nucleotides not matched to a gene: 15. Germline V gives CDR1 MGHRA, CDR2 YSYEKL. The CDR3 runs 18 residues. CDR3 loop: CASSRIDAVSGGNSPLHF. For the CDR3, the DNA is TGCGCCAGCAGCCGAATCGACGCGGTATCAGGGGGTAATTCACCCCTCCACTTT.

This clone occurred once. The V gene is TRBV18, the J gene TRBJ2-7; 13 bases fit TRBD2. V gave up 1 base and J gave up 5 bases; unmatched junction bases: 5. The germline V gene encodes CDR1 KGHSH and CDR2 LQKENI. CDR3 length: 16 residues. The CDR3 coding sequence is TGTGCCAGCTCACCACGAACTAGCGGGAGGGCCGACGAGCAGTACTTC. This gives the protein CASSPRTSGRADEQYF.

This sequence joins TRBV9 and TRBJ1-2; D is unclear. Germline CDR1 is SGDLS and CDR2 is YYNGEE. CDR3 length equals 15 residues. Trimming shortened V by 0 bases and J by 4 bases, and 13 bases separated the two germline ends. This chain's CDR3 is CASSVGVDYTYGYTF. Written as DNA, the CDR3 is TGTGCCAGCAGCGTAGGGGTGGATTATACCTATGGCTACACCTTC.

This chain uses TRBV5-6 with TRBJ1-5; D is uncertain. Germline V gene lookup returns CDR1 SGHDT and CDR2 YYEEEE. This CDR3 is built from 15 residues. V shed 0 bases and J shed 7 bases, with 14 bases lying between them. The CDR3 loop reads CASSLGVVGEQPQHF. The CDR3 DNA sequence: TGTGCCAGCAGCTTGGGGGTGGTTGGAGAACAGCCCCAGCATTTT.

The chain employs TRBV25-1 and TRBJ2-7; D is undetermined. This CDR3 spans 13 amino acids. CDR1 is MGHDK, CDR2 SYGVNS, per germline. Trimming took off 3 bases at V and 0 bases at J, with 6 bases between the two ends. The CDR3 reads CASSETYSYEQYF. In DNA form, the CDR3 reads TGTGCCAGCAGTGAGACCTACTCCTACGAGCAGTACTTC.

The rearrangement links TRBV10-1 to TRBJ2-2; 9 nucleotides agree with TRBD1. The CDR3 is 16 amino acids. J gave up 3 bases and V 3 bases, and 5 bases lay outside the gene matches. Germline-derived CDR1 and CDR2 are WNHNN and SYGVQD (reference sequence). In nucleotides, the CDR3 is TGCGCCAGCAGTGAATTTGGGACAGGGCACACCGGGGAGCTGTTTTTT. This translates into CASSEFGTGHTGELFF.

This clone was counted a single time. This chain joins TRBV5-1 and TRBJ2-2; D may correspond to TRBD1 or TRBD2 (5 bases each). CDR1 SGHRS and CDR2 YFSETQ come from the germline V gene. The CDR3 spans 14 residues. V lost 7 bases, J lost 4 bases, and 14 bases lay in between. CDR3 nucleotide sequence: TGCGCCAGCGGCCCAGGGAGTATCACCGGGGAGCTGTTTTTT. This encodes CASGPGSITGELFF.

The V call is TRBV7-7, the J call TRBJ2-3; D not resolved. The V gene's germline CDR1 is SSHAT and CDR2 FNYEAQ (reference sequence). CDR3 size: 14 residues. Trimming cost V 2 bases and J 1 base, with 7 bases left between them. The DNA of the CDR3 is TGTGCCAGCAGCTTATCGGCCGGCACAGATACGCAGTATTTT. It yields the protein CASSLSAGTDTQYF.

The chain couples TRBV6-5 to TRBJ1-6; the match to TRBD1 covers 7 bases. Losses at the gene ends were 3 bases for V and 8 bases for J; bases not matched to a gene: 10. This CDR3 has 16 amino acids. Germline loops: CDR1 MNHEY, CDR2 SVGAGI. CDR3 DNA: TGTGCCAGCAGTTATTCTACCACAGGGGAGGATTCACCCCTCCACTTT. Encoded protein: CASSYSTTGEDSPLHF.

CDR3 region: CASSEIIPNEQFF. The CDR3 region has the DNA TGTGCCAGCAGTGAAATTATCCCCAATGAGCAGTTCTTC. J is TRBJ2-1 and V is TRBV2; D not resolved. This CDR3 has 13 residues. CDR1 is SNHLY and CDR2 is FYNNEI in the germline V gene. The ends were cut back, 2 bases at V and 6 bases at J, with 8 bases in the middle. Drawing the rest from reference TRBV2 and TRBJ2-1, the complete variable domain is EPEVTQTPSHQVTQMGQEVILRCVPISNHLYFYWYRQILGQKVEFLVSFYNNEISEKSEIFDDQFSVERPDGSNFTLKIRSTKLEDSAMYFCASSEIIPNEQFFGPGTRLTVL.

The chain combines TRBV6-5 with TRBJ2-1; 8 bases map to TRBD2. J gave up 4 bases and V 8 bases, and 7 bases lay outside the gene matches. Per the germline V gene, CDR1 is MNHEY and CDR2 is SVGAGI. The CDR3 runs 14 residues. The CDR3 coding sequence is TGTGCCAGCGCCCGGGAGCGGGGGTACAATGAGCAGTTCTTC. Translation gives CASARERGYNEQFF.

V gene TRBV7-9 combines with J gene TRBJ2-2; D not certain. This CDR3 contains 13 residues. The germline gives CDR1 SEHNR, CDR2 FQNEAQ (reference sequence). Trimming cost V 7 bases and J 6 bases, with 12 bases left between them. CDR3 bases: TGTGCCAGCACCTCCGGGTCTGCCGGGGAGCTGTTTTTT. It is translated as CASTSGSAGELFF. The variable domain in full, completed from reference TRBV7-9 and TRBJ2-2, reads DTGVSQNPRHKITKRGQNVTFRCDPISEHNRLYWYRQTLGQGPEFLTYFQNEAQLEKSRLLSDRFSAERPKGSFSTLEIQRTEQGDSAMYLCASTSGSAGELFFGEGSRLTVL.

The gene calls are TRBV5-8 and TRBJ1-1; the match to TRBD1 covers 9 bases. CDR1 SGHTS and CDR2 YDEGEE come from the germline V gene. CDR3 length: 14 residues. V lost 4 bases, J lost 8 bases, and 9 bases stayed unmatched. The chain's CDR3 is CASSPYGTGPEAFF. Written as DNA, the CDR3 is TGTGCCAGCAGCCCCTACGGGACAGGGCCCGAAGCTTTCTTT.

V usage is TRBV7-3 and J usage is TRBJ2-7; TRBD2 agrees at 7 bases. The J segment lost 2 bases and the V segment lost 4 bases, leaving 5 bases of the junction unmatched. Germline V gene lookup returns CDR1 SGHTA and CDR2 FQGTGA. This CDR3 contains 14 residues. This CDR3 is CASSSSGNTYEQYF. In DNA form, the CDR3 reads TGTGCCAGCAGCTCAAGCGGGAACACCTACGAGCAGTACTTC.

J is TRBJ2-7 and V is TRBV5-1; D is perhaps TRBD1 or TRBD2 (5 bases each). This CDR3 comprises 14 residues. CDR1 and CDR2 (germline): SGHRS, YFSETQ. V was pared by 2 bases and J by 3 bases, with 12 bases between. The CDR3 is CASSLGVRGYEQYF. The CDR3 bases are TGCGCCAGCAGCTTAGGGGTGAGGGGCTACGAGCAGTACTTC. Drawing the rest from reference TRBV5-1 and TRBJ2-7, the complete variable domain is KAGVTQTPRYLIKTRGQQVTLSCSPISGHRSVSWYQQTPGQGLQFLFEYFSETQRNKGNFPGRFSGRQFSNSRSEMNVSTLELGDSALYLCASSLGVRGYEQYFGPGTRLTVT.

The chain uses TRBV5-1 and TRBJ2-2, with 10 bases that match TRBD2. The J segment lost 7 bases and the V segment lost 4 bases, leaving 4 bases of the junction unmatched. Germline loops: CDR1 SGHRS, CDR2 YFSETQ. The CDR3 consists of 14 residues. CDR3 residues: CASSLAGEVGELFF. In nucleotides, the CDR3 is TGCGCCAGCAGCCTAGCGGGAGAGGTCGGGGAGCTGTTTTTT.

The CDR3 DNA is TGTGCCACCAGCGGACAGGGGGCGAAGGGAAACACCATATATTTT. Residues: CATSGQGAKGNTIYF. V gene TRBV15 combines with J gene TRBJ1-3; 11 bases agree with TRBD1. Germline-derived CDR1 and CDR2 are LNHNV and YYDKDF (reference sequence). The trim removed 5 bases at V and 4 bases at J, leaving 4 bases unmatched. The CDR3 loop spans 15 amino acids.

This chain connects TRBV2 to TRBJ1-6; 7 bases line up with TRBD1. There are 14 residues in the CDR3. CDR1 SNHLY and CDR2 FYNNEI come from the germline V gene. Germline trimming cut 5 bases from V and 6 bases from J; bases unmatched to any gene: 4. The CDR3 nucleotides are TGTGCCAGCAGTTGGGACAGTGTTAATTCACCCCTCCACTTT. It translates to CASSWDSVNSPLHF.

This clone was observed once. The V call is TRBV5-5, the J call TRBJ1-5, with a possible D match to TRBD1 (5 bases). The germline V gene has CDR1 SGHKS and CDR2 YYEKEE (reference sequence). V dropped 0 bases and J dropped 7 bases, with 14 bases sitting between them. The CDR3 is made up of 15 amino acids. CDR3 DNA sequence: TGTGCCAGCAGCTTGGTTGGGGGAGCCTTACAGCCCCAGCATTTT. Amino acid sequence: CASSLVGGALQPQHF.